This T cell receptor beta chain was sequenced in a study of cytomegalovirus exposure and HLA in healthy donors. Broader study findings: It was reportedly the case that the classifier diagnosed cytomegalovirus status with high specificity and sensitivity. Investigators reported 164 TCR beta chains as tied to cytomegalovirus. In a later analysis, at a false discovery rate of 0.05, 16,951 TCR beta sequences were associated with HLA alleles.

Researchers ran the PCR with 60 Vbeta and 13 Jbeta primers. Authors' processing steps: A later analysis counted 70 million to 85 million unique TCR beta chains, 9.5 million to 13 million shared. Clones were sequenced by immunoSEQ multiplex PCR, and TCRdb holds only the in-frame ones, with some missing. The V and J calls and clone size were taken over from that table, and D and trimming were inferred from the DNA. The sample records 95,000 to 100,000 clones, around 9.6% being singletons. This clone showed up just a few times. Its matching antigen is unknown. CDR3 length: 15 residues. Unmatched junction bases numbered 8, after V lost 3 bases and J lost 4 bases. Looked up from germline, CDR1 is MDHEN and CDR2 is SYDVKM.

V is TRBV28 and J is TRBJ1-1, with 7 bases matching TRBD1. The TCR comes from a man over 45 in good health and CMV-seropositive. The sample comprised PBMCs. The CDR3 spells CASSFPRRGSTEAFF. Here the CDR3 DNA reads TGTGCCAGCAGTTTTCCCCGCAGGGGGTCCACTGAAGCTTTCTTT.